Listed below are T cell receptor beta chains from one sample, sequenced in a study of low-dose radiotherapy and immunotherapy resistance in tumors. TCRdb passed the reads through MiXCR, listing each CDR3 protein once. The data show around 80,000 distinct CDR3 sequences, with approximately 17% seen just once and more than 4.5% held by the top ten. The input for sequencing was PBMCs, taken before treatment. The receptors come from a male donor with prostate cancer. The CDR3 runs from the conserved cysteine through the conserved F or W. D genes are given only for firm matches. Size is stated for part of the rows, as once, few or many counts, or as a class when the clone is expanded.

V	size	length	J	D	DNA	CDR3
TRBV4-1	many	17	TRBJ1-4	.	TGCGCCAGCAGCCAAGATCGAATGACGGGGGGGACTGAAAAACTGTTTTTT	CASSQDRMTGGTEKLFF
TRBV23-1	few	19	TRBJ1-5	.	TGCGCCAGCACCAGTGCCTGTTGGCAGGAGACGCATAGCAATCAGCCCCAGCATTTT	CASTSACWQETHSNQPQHF
TRBV28	.	15	TRBJ1-3	.	TGTGCCAGCAGTCAGAGGAGGGGCTCCGGAAACACCGTATATTTT	CASSQRRGSGNTVYF
TRBV12-3/TRBV12-4	.	20	TRBJ2-1	TRBD2	TGTGCCAGCACCCTAGGCCAGACTAGCGGGGGGCCGCGCTCCTACAATGAGCAGTTCTTC	CASTLGQTSGGPRSYNEQFF
TRBV5-1	many	13	TRBJ1-2	.	TGCGCCAGCAGCTTGAACGAAAACTATGGCTACACCTTC	CASSLNENYGYTF
TRBV6-6	many	14	TRBJ2-7	.	TGTGCCAGCAGTCATCCTACAGAAGCCTACGAGCAGTACTTC	CASSHPTEAYEQYF
TRBV5-4	many	14	TRBJ1-6	.	TGTGCCAGCAGCAAGGGGGAGAATAATTCACCCCTCCACTTT	CASSKGENNSPLHF
TRBV5-3	.	16	TRBJ2-1	TRBD2	TGTGCCAGCAGCCCCTCTCGACTAGCGGGAGTACAGGAGCAGTTCTTC	CASSPSRLAGVQEQFF
TRBV25-1	many	16	TRBJ2-2	TRBD2	TGTGCCAGCAGTGAAGGGACTAGCGGAGGCACCGGGGAGCTGTTTTTT	CASSEGTSGGTGELFF
TRBV18	many	12	TRBJ2-4	TRBD2	TGTGCCAGCTCACCAGCGGGGGGAGAACAGTACTTC	CASSPAGGEQYF
TRBV29-1	many	16	TRBJ2-1	TRBD1	TGCAGCGTTGAAGTCGGGGGACAGGGGGCTCGGAATGAGCAGTTCTTC	CSVEVGGQGARNEQFF
TRBV12-3/TRBV12-4	many	15	TRBJ2-3	TRBD2	TGTGCCAGCAGCCCCGAGCGGGACTTCGCAGATACGCAGTATTTT	CASSPERDFADTQYF
TRBV10-3	many	13	TRBJ1-2	TRBD1	TGTGCCATCAGTGCGCCAGGGGGACTCGGCTACACCTTC	CAISAPGGLGYTF
TRBV6-5	.	15	TRBJ1-6	.	TGTGCCAGCAGTTCGATTGGGGGGGATAATTCACCCCTCCACTTT	CASSSIGGDNSPLHF
TRBV19	many	14	TRBJ2-2	.	TGTGCCAGTAGTAGGGGACAGAACACCGGGGAGCTGTTTTTT	CASSRGQNTGELFF
TRBV5-1	many	15	TRBJ2-3	.	TGCGCCAGCAGGGACGGGATATCGGGCATGGATACGCAGTATTTT	CASRDGISGMDTQYF
TRBV9	many	14	TRBJ1-5	TRBD1	TGTGCCAGCAGCGGCGGGACAGGTGATCAGCCCCAGCATTTT	CASSGGTGDQPQHF
TRBV4-2	.	14	TRBJ1-1	.	TGTGCCAGCAGCCAAGTTGGGGTGAACACTGAAGCTTTCTTT	CASSQVGVNTEAFF
TRBV15	few	17	TRBJ1-2	.	TGTGCCACCAGCAGAATAGGCAGGACGATAGCTAACTATGGCTACACCTTC	CATSRIGRTIANYGYTF
TRBV5-1	many	15	TRBJ1-2	TRBD1	TGCGCCAGCAGCTCCCGGGACAGGGGAAACTATGGCTACACCTTC	CASSSRDRGNYGYTF
TRBV9	many	14	TRBJ2-1	TRBD1	TGTGCCAGCAGCGGGGACAGGGAGGCCAATGAGCAGTTCTTC	CASSGDREANEQFF
TRBV12-3/TRBV12-4	.	16	TRBJ2-1	.	TGTGCCAGCAGTGCGCCGGGCAGGGGAAGGCAGAGTGGGCAGTTCTTC	CASSAPGRGRQSGQFF
TRBV11-2	once	14	TRBJ2-1	TRBD2	TGTGCCAGCAGCTCCCTAGCGGGAGTTGGTGAGCAGTTCTTC	CASSSLAGVGEQFF
TRBV11-3	.	13	TRBJ1-1	.	TGTGCCAGCAGCTCAGCGGGACGAACTGAAGCTTTCTTT	CASSSAGRTEAFF
TRBV2	many	14	TRBJ1-1	.	TGTGCCAGCAGCTCCTGGACGGTGGATAGCGAAGCTTTCTTT	CASSSWTVDSEAFF
TRBV18	.	14	TRBJ2-5	TRBD2	TGTGCCAGCTCACCGGGACTAGCGTCGGAGACCCAGTACTTC	CASSPGLASETQYF